Below, one T cell receptor (beta chain) is given with its context. A read error may produce the germline difference seen at one junction end. The sample originates from a study of tumor and adjacent non-tumor tissue in lung cancer. Overall study: The patients, 9 to 11 men and about 5 women, were 31 to 76 with stage I to III disease.

Germline loops: CDR1 SQVTM, CDR2 ANQGSEA. This CDR3 region has 15 residues. No cell sorting was done before RNA was extracted from the tissue. The library came from three nested PCR rounds adapted from ARM-PCR protocols. MiXCR, applied by TCRdb to the multiplex PCR reads, yields one record per CDR3 protein. Here the sample spans roughly 75,000 distinct CDR3 sequences, around four fifths being singletons. The gene calls are TRBV29-1 and TRBJ2-5, with 8 bases lining up with TRBD1. Sequencing used lung tumor tissue. The sequence was obtained from a woman between 50 and 59 years old with non-small cell lung cancer. CDR3 sequence reads: CRVGGMTGDAETKYF. DNA for the CDR3: TGCAGAGTCGGAGGGATGACAGGGGATGCAGAGACCAAGTACTTC.